These T cell receptor beta chains were read from a single sample in a study of T cell responses to AZD1222 COVID-19 vaccine. Repertoires were generated with immunoSEQ multiplex PCR, while TCRdb's copy carries only in-frame clones and drops some. The profile shows 100,000 to 150,000 clones, about 82% of them singletons. Sample: peripheral blood, taken on day 0 of AZD1222 vaccination. All receptors come from an adult in good health. CDR3s include the opening cysteine and the closing phenylalanine or tryptophan. Some rows mark clone size as missing; the rest say once, few, many or name a class of expanded clone.

clone size | V gene | CDR3 protein
- | TRBV4-3 | CASSQTSGRIYEQYF
- | TRBV4-3 | CASSQDPPRGVGLSEKLFF
once | TRBV20-1 | CSASPGPLSGNTIYF
- | TRBV28 | CASSPVSDTQYF
- | TRBV5-1 | CASSLDGVAQLTYNEQFF
- | TRBV29-1 | CSVNSGGYGYTF
- | TRBV3-1/TRBV3-2 | CASSVTTGDTQYF
- | TRBV9 | CASTTGQGGYEQYF
- | TRBV7-2 | CASSLADNPIVAGVSTDTQYF
- | TRBV9 | CASSVGTGVYEQYF
few | TRBV10-3 | CATGTSGGALQETQYF
once | TRBV7-8 | CASSYRQESTEAFF
- | TRBV3-1/TRBV3-2 | CASSPGQTGVRETQYF
- | TRBV7-9 | CASSLSGGSYNEQFF
- | TRBV7-9 | CASSLGQGRDLYF
once | TRBV11-2 | CASSLTTQGTEAFF
few | TRBV18 | CASSPGQVPNTEAFF
- | TRBV28 | CASEDYSTDTQYF
- | TRBV18 | CASSPGQTSYGYTF
once | TRBV3-1/TRBV3-2 | CASSPGAGLGANVLTF